Sequencing of this T cell receptor beta chain was carried out in a study of persistence of HIV-infected CD4 T cells. CDR3 length equals 16 residues. Germline assignment: CDR1 SGHDT and CDR2 YYEEEE. J gave up 6 bases and V 2 bases, and 7 bases lay outside the gene matches. Of note for this clone: Its specificity is unknown.

Overlapping HIV-1 Gag 15-mer peptides at approximately 0.91 ug per peptide per mL were used. CD40L-negative CD69-negative CD45RO-high memory CD4+ T cells were sorted as populations depleted of antigen-responding cells. The libraries were made with immunoSEQ version 4 in survey mode. Assay used: immunoSEQ multiplex PCR; TCRdb lists only in-frame clones, some missing. Altogether about 40,000 clones are present, about 84% being singletons, with the ten largest covering 14%. This chain links TRBV5-6 with TRBJ1-5; 11 nucleotides agree with TRBD1. The receptor was derived from an adult man with HIV who was CMV-seropositive. Source: CD4+ T cells sorted from PBMCs after approximately 19-hour stimulation, taken from a patient who received antiretroviral therapy. CDR3 in DNA: TGTGCCAGCAGCTTACTGGGACAGGGGGTCTTTCAGCCCCAGCATTTT. Its protein product is CASSLLGQGVFQPQHF.